This record covers a single TCR beta chain. This sample is part of a study of blood T cell repertoires in COVID-19. Overall study: The United States, Italy and Spain provided the acute and convalescent COVID-19 samples. PBMCs, B-cell-depleted T cells, or T cells were the source of the cDNA or gDNA that made up the material.

Between the trimmed V and J ends, which lost 0 bases and 3 bases, there was a span of 14 bases. Looked up from germline, CDR1 is LGHNA and CDR2 is YSLEER. CDR3 size: 16 residues. How the authors handled the data: Amplification of reference gene primers provided the estimated nucleated cell counts. Here immunoSEQ multiplex PCR was the method, and the copy in TCRdb shows in-frame clones only, minus some. The DNA gave D and trimming, while V, J and clone size come from that table. The table lists 30,000 or so clones, just over 85% of them singletons. This sequence originates from a woman aged 80 or older with active or convalescent COVID-19. This chain joins TRBV4-3 and TRBJ2-5, with D perhaps matching TRBD2 (6 bases). Sequencing used peripheral blood. DNA for the CDR3: TGCGCCAGCAGCCAAGATCCCCTTAAGCGGGAAGAGACCCAGTACTTC. It specifies CASSQDPLKREETQYF.